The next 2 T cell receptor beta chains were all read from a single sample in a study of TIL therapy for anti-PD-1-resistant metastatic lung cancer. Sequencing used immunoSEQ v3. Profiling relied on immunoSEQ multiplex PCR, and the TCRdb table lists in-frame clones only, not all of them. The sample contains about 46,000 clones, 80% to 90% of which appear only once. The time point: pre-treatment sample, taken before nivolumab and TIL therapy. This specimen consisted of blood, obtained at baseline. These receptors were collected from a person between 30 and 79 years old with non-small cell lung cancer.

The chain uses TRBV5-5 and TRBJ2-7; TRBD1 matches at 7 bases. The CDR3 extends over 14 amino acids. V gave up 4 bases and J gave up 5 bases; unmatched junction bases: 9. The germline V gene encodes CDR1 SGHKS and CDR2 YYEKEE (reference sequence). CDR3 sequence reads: CASSEGADTDEQYF. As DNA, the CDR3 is TGTGCCAGCAGCGAGGGGGCGGATACAGACGAGCAGTACTTC. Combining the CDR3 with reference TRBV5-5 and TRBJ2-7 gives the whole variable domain DAGVTQSPTHLIKTRGQQVTLRCSPISGHKSVSWYQQVLGQGPQFIFQYYEKEERGRGNFPDRFSARQFPNYSSELNVNALLLGDSALYLCASSEGADTDEQYFGPGTRLTVT.

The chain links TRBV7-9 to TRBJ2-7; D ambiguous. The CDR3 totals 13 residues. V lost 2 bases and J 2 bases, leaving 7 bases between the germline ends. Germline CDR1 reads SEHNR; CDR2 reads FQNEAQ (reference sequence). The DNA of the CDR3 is TGTGCCAGCAGCTTACCTCCCCCCTACGAGCAGTACTTC. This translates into CASSLPPPYEQYF.